One and the same sample provided the 20 T cell receptor beta chains below, sequenced in a study of shared clonotypes between healthy human individuals. The repertoire was sequenced with immunoSEQ multiplex PCR; TCRdb's copy has only in-frame clones and lacks some. This sample carries 2 million to 2.5 million clones, approximately 93% of them seen once, and the ten largest clones take 0.35% to 0.45%. Sequencing used naive CD4+ T cells from PBMCs. As to subset: CD45RA+ positively selected. The receptors were gathered from a man aged 18 to 29 in good health. Some clones in this sample may be carry-over from other donors' samples.

With respect to this clone: Other DNA variants within this sample encode the same CDR3. This sequence joins TRBV7-2 and TRBJ2-1; no clear D. CDR1 is SGHTA, CDR2 FQGNSA, per germline. V lost 1 base, J lost 4 bases, and 8 bases lay in between. The CDR3 covers 14 residues. This chain's CDR3 is CASSLVGAYNEQFF. DNA of the CDR3: TGTGCCAGCAGCTTAGTGGGTGCTTACAATGAGCAGTTCTTC.

With regard to this clone: Other DNA sequences from this sample encode an identical CDR3 as well. The chain combines TRBV28 with TRBJ2-1; D uncertain. The germline CDR1 and CDR2 sequences are MDHEN and SYDVKM. V was pared by 6 bases and J by 3 bases, with 6 bases between. This CDR3 is built from 12 residues. The CDR3 is CASSLSYNEQFF. CDR3 bases: TGTGCCAGCAGCTTAAGCTACAATGAGCAGTTCTTC.

The CDR3 protein is CASGSLGVTGQGPLNTEAFF. For the CDR3, the DNA is TGTGCTAGTGGGTCTTTGGGAGTTACGGGACAGGGCCCTTTGAACACTGAAGCTTTCTTT. The gene calls are TRBV12-5 and TRBJ1-1, with TRBD1 matching 9 bases. This CDR3 contains 20 residues. Per the germline V gene, CDR1 is LGHNT and CDR2 is FRNRAP. With V trimmed by 6 bases and J by 0 bases, 20 bases remained unmatched.

The rearrangement uses TRBV6-1 and TRBJ2-1, with unresolved D. The length of the CDR3 is 13 residues. Germline CDR1 MNHNS, CDR2 SASEGT. V was trimmed by 9 bases and J by 0 bases, leaving 9 bases between them. The CDR3 region has the DNA TGTGCCAGTTTTCAGGACTCCTACAATGAGCAGTTCTTC. Residues: CASFQDSYNEQFF.

V and J are TRBV5-1 and TRBJ2-5, with D unclear. The CDR3 runs to 17 residues. Trimming pared 2 bases from V and 5 bases from J, leaving 22 bases between. Germline CDR1 SGHRS, CDR2 YFSETQ. The CDR3 sequence: CASSFLKTGRERETQYF. The CDR3 bases are TGCGCCAGCAGCTTCTTAAAAACCGGTCGAGAACGGGAGACCCAGTACTTC.

This clone was found a few times. The rearrangement joins TRBV7-9 to TRBJ2-2; D is possibly TRBD1 or TRBD2 (5 bases each). Trimming took off 6 bases at V and 0 bases at J, with 8 bases between the two ends. CDR1 is SEHNR, CDR2 FQNEAQ, per germline (reference sequence). This CDR3 region has 14 residues. CDR3 residues: CASRPGPNTGELFF. The CDR3 DNA reads TGTGCCAGCAGACCGGGACCGAACACCGGGGAGCTGTTTTTT.

The chain is built from TRBV4-3 and TRBJ1-5; D ambiguous. Germline CDR1 and CDR2: LGHNA and YSLEER. V dropped 0 bases and J dropped 4 bases, with 13 bases sitting between them. The CDR3 loop spans 16 amino acids. The CDR3: CASSQDLREQNQPQHF. Written as DNA, the CDR3 is TGCGCCAGCAGCCAAGATTTACGGGAACAAAATCAGCCCCAGCATTTT.

Note on this clone: Other DNA sequences within the sample encode an identical CDR3. The chain links TRBV9 to TRBJ1-1, with D uncertain. CDR1 is SGDLS, CDR2 YYNGEE, per germline. V was pared by 0 bases and J by 0 bases, with 6 bases between. The CDR3 is 14 residues long. The CDR3: CASSVGPLNTEAFF. The CDR3 region has the DNA TGTGCCAGCAGCGTAGGTCCTTTGAACACTGAAGCTTTCTTT.

The count of this clone is one. Distinct nucleotide sequences in the sample also encode this CDR3. The chain combines TRBV5-1 with TRBJ1-4; 9 bases agree with TRBD1. The germline gives CDR1 SGHRS, CDR2 YFSETQ. V was clipped by 5 bases and J by 7 bases; unmatched bases: 6. The CDR3 consists of 14 residues. Written as DNA, the CDR3 is TGCGCCAGCAGTTCGGGACAGGGCGCTGAAAAACTGTTTTTT. Amino acids: CASSSGQGAEKLFF.

The chain links TRBV15 to TRBJ1-4, with 9 bases identical to TRBD1. The V and J ends lost 3 bases and 2 bases, in that order; junction bases with no gene match: 7. This CDR3 is built from 17 residues. The germline V gene has CDR1 LNHNV and CDR2 YYDKDF (reference sequence). CDR3 amino acids: CATSRDRGALTNEKLFF. The CDR3 DNA reads TGTGCCACCAGCAGGGACAGGGGAGCATTGACTAATGAAAAACTGTTTTTT.

The rearrangement links TRBV5-1 to TRBJ2-3, with D possibly matching TRBD2 (6 bases). The CDR3 has 14 residues. The germline CDR1 and CDR2 sequences are SGHRS and YFSETQ. V was clipped by 2 bases and J by 4 bases, with 11 bases between them. The CDR3 sequence: CASSFRERADTQYF. In nucleotides, the CDR3 is TGCGCCAGCAGCTTCCGGGAGCGGGCAGATACGCAGTATTTT.

The chain is built from TRBV22-1 and TRBJ1-2. TRBV22-1 is a pseudogene. CDR3 length equals 15 residues. The CDR3 DNA follows: TGTCCTGGGAGTGAACGAGCGAGAAAGACCTATGGCTACACCTTC. It encodes CPGSERARKTYGYTF.

The chain uses TRBV7-2 and TRBJ2-2; D is possibly TRBD1 (6 bases). V shed 6 bases and J shed 1 base, with 18 bases lying between them. This CDR3 has 17 amino acids. Germline CDR1 and CDR2: SGHTA and FQGNSA. Here the CDR3 DNA reads TGTGCCAGCAGTATAAGCGGTTTACAGGGGAACACCGGGGAGCTGTTTTTT. Protein product: CASSISGLQGNTGELFF.

The J gene is TRBJ2-7, the V gene TRBV7-8; 8 positions match TRBD1. CDR1 and CDR2 (germline): SGHVS, FQNEAQ. This CDR3 has 15 residues. The junction had 7 bases not matched to a gene; V was cut back by 4 bases and J by 2 bases. CDR3 sequence (DNA): TGTGCCAGCAGCTCTAGCCGGGACAGGACCTACGAGCAGTACTTC. The encoded protein is CASSSSRDRTYEQYF.

V is TRBV29-1 and J is TRBJ2-5; 8 bases map to TRBD2. Trimming took 3 bases from V and 7 from J; bases not matched to a gene: 7. In germline, CDR1 is SQVTM, CDR2 ANQGSEA. CDR3 length equals 13 residues. CDR3 sequence (DNA): TGCAGCGTTGAGGAGACTAGCGTAGGGACCCAGTACTTC. Encoded protein: CSVEETSVGTQYF.

The chain uses TRBV7-8 and TRBJ2-7, with D maybe TRBD1 (5 bases). The CDR3 loop spans 14 amino acids. Deletions cut 1 base from V and 2 bases from J, with 9 bases between. Germline V gene data show CDR1 as SGHVS and CDR2 as FQNEAQ. CDR3 loop: CASSLVRGPYEQYF. DNA for the CDR3: TGTGCCAGCAGCTTAGTTAGGGGCCCCTACGAGCAGTACTTC.

The V and J genes are TRBV19 and TRBJ1-3; no firm D call. Germline CDR1 reads LNHDA; CDR2 reads SQIVND (reference sequence). V lost 3 bases and J lost 4, with 7 bases in between. CDR3 size: 13 residues. The CDR3: CASSIQLGNTIYF. CDR3 nucleotides: TGTGCCAGTAGTATTCAACTGGGAAACACCATATATTTT.

V usage is TRBV23-1 and J usage is TRBJ2-7; tentative D call: TRBD1 (6 bases). TRBV23-1 is labeled an ORF, and its function is uncertain. Trimming cost V 4 bases and J 2 bases, with 12 bases left between them. The CDR3 is 14 amino acids. CDR3 sequence reads: CASSRGGIAYEQYF. DNA of the CDR3: TGCGCCAGCAGTCGAGGGGGTATTGCCTACGAGCAGTACTTC.

The rearrangement joins TRBV7-8 to TRBJ2-7; 7 bases fit TRBD1. V was pared by 2 bases and J by 2 bases, with 9 bases of the junction left unmatched. Germline-derived CDR1 and CDR2 are SGHVS and FQNEAQ. The length of the CDR3 is 16 residues. The DNA for the CDR3 is TGTGCCAGCAGCTTAATCGGGTGGCAGGGGGCCTACGAGCAGTACTTC. Protein: CASSLIGWQGAYEQYF.

The chain has TRBV5-1 and TRBJ2-7; D is possibly TRBD2 (5 bases). Germline V CDR1 and CDR2: SGHRS, YFSETQ. V lost 7 bases, J lost 5 bases, and 13 bases lay in between. CDR3 length: 12 residues. CDR3 in DNA: TGCGCCAGCGGGGAGAGTACCCACGAGCAGTACTTC. Translated: CASGESTHEQYF.